These T cell receptor beta chains were read from a single sample in a study of read filtering for tumor transcriptome and immune sequencing. TCRdb re-derived calls from the reads in MiXCR, one entry per CDR3 protein. The repertoire consists of tens of thousands of distinct CDR3 sequences, with approximately 22% occurring once and the leading ten covering roughly 16%. What was sequenced was a population of CD138-negative cells sorted from bone marrow. These receptors came from a donor aged 40 or older with multiple myeloma. Both conserved end residues are part of each CDR3. A D gene is named only where the DNA matches it firmly. A row's size may be missing; if present it is once, few, many or a size class.

j_call clone_size cdr3_length v_call d_call cdr3_nt cdr3_aa
TRBJ2-1 many 15 TRBV19 - TGTGCCAGTGCCCGGTCGGCGAGCTCCTACAATGAGCAGTTCTTC CASARSASSYNEQFF
TRBJ2-7 - 11 TRBV25-1 - TGTGCCAGCAGTGAATGGGGGGAGCAGTACTTC CASSEWGEQYF
TRBJ2-7 medium-sized 14 TRBV20-1 TRBD1 TGCAGTGCGGTTGACAGGGGGCGCTCCTACGAGCAGTACTTC CSAVDRGRSYEQYF
TRBJ2-7 many 14 TRBV7-9 TRBD2 TGTGCCAGCAGCTCGAGCGGGAGGATTTACGAGCAGTACTTC CASSSSGRIYEQYF
TRBJ1-4 many 14 TRBV28 - TGTGCCAGCCAGTGGGACGCAACTAATGAAAAACTGTTTTTT CASQWDATNEKLFF
TRBJ2-3 many 13 TRBV7-9 - TGTGCCAGCAGCCAAACCCCCACAGATACGCAGTATTTT CASSQTPTDTQYF
TRBJ2-2 many 16 TRBV12-3/TRBV12-4 TRBD1 TGTGCCAGCAGTCATCCGACAGGGCAGAACACCGGGGAGCTGTTTTTT CASSHPTGQNTGELFF
TRBJ2-6 medium-sized 14 TRBV6-1 - TGTGCCAGCTCCCCTGGTTCTGGGGCCAACGTCCTGACTTTC CASSPGSGANVLTF
TRBJ1-1 many 12 TRBV28 - TGTGCCAGCAGTCCCCCCCTTTATGAAGCTTTCTTT CASSPPLYEAFF
TRBJ1-5 - 13 TRBV2 TRBD1 TGTGCCAGCAGCGACAGGGGCAATCAGCCCCAGCATTTT CASSDRGNQPQHF
TRBJ1-1 many 15 TRBV12-3/TRBV12-4 TRBD1 TGTGCCAGCAGCCGGAAGACAGGGACGAACACTGAAGCTTTCTTT CASSRKTGTNTEAFF
TRBJ2-1 many 17 TRBV7-2 TRBD1 TGTGCCAGCAGCTTAAGAGGGGGCGTAAGTCAGGCCAATGAGCAGTTCTTC CASSLRGGVSQANEQFF
TRBJ1-1 - 14 TRBV11-2 - TGTGCCAGCAGCACAAAACAGGGGAACACTGAAGCTTTCTTT CASSTKQGNTEAFF
TRBJ2-7 many 16 TRBV7-6 TRBD2 TGTGCCAGCAGCTTAGAAACTAGCGGGAGCTCCTACGAGCAGTACTTC CASSLETSGSSYEQYF
TRBJ2-2 many 14 TRBV29-1 TRBD1 TGCAGCGTTGGAGAACAGGGGGGAACCGGGGAGCTGTTTTTT CSVGEQGGTGELFF
TRBJ1-1 many 13 TRBV7-2 - TGTGCCAGCAGCTTAGTTTCGGGCGGTGAAGCTTTCTTT CASSLVSGGEAFF
TRBJ2-1 medium-sized 15 TRBV19 - TGTGCCAGTAGCATTGGTATGGTCTCCTACAATGAGCAGTTCTTC CASSIGMVSYNEQFF
TRBJ2-3 many 14 TRBV7-2 - TGTGCCAGCAGCTTCCGACAGGTCACAGATACGCAGTATTTT CASSFRQVTDTQYF
TRBJ1-1 many 16 TRBV5-1 - TGCGCCAGCAGCTTGACAGGGCGAAATATGAACACTGAAGCTTTCTTT CASSLTGRNMNTEAFF
TRBJ1-2 many 12 TRBV20-1 - TGCAGTGCTAGGGACCCTGGCGGAGGCTACACCTTC CSARDPGGGYTF
TRBJ2-1 many 15 TRBV20-1 TRBD2 TGCAGTGCTAGAGATACAGCGGGAGGGGGCAATGAGCAGTTCTTC CSARDTAGGGNEQFF
TRBJ2-1 few 14 TRBV20-1 - TGCAGTTCGGATAGCAGGAGGGCCTACAATGAGCAGTTCTTC CSSDSRRAYNEQFF
TRBJ2-3 many 16 TRBV5-5 - TGTGCCAGCAGCGGCGAACTCAGACGGGGCACAGATACGCAGTATTTT CASSGELRRGTDTQYF
TRBJ2-3 many 15 TRBV5-4 - TGTGCCAGCAGTGGGGGGCCCCCTAGCACAGATACGCAGTATTTT CASSGGPPSTDTQYF
TRBJ1-4 many 14 TRBV6-5 - TGTGCCAGCAGGCGGGGCGGCGGTAATGAAAAACTGTTTTTT CASRRGGGNEKLFF
TRBJ1-2 many 20 TRBV6-1 TRBD1 TGTGCCAGCAGTGAAGCACGTGGCCCGGGACAGGGGGCTCTGGGCTATGGCTACACCTTC CASSEARGPGQGALGYGYTF
TRBJ2-3 medium-sized 14 TRBV7-9 - TGTGCCAGCAGCTTAGTAGAGGTTCCAGATACGCAGTATTTT CASSLVEVPDTQYF
TRBJ1-5 many 13 TRBV2 - TGTGCCAGCAGTGTCGACGGTAATCAGCCCCAGCATTTT CASSVDGNQPQHF